The rows below give T cell receptor beta chains drawn from one sample of a study of patients and donors after allogeneic stem cell transplantation. TCRdb reanalysed the RT-PCR reads using MiXCR and keeps one entry per CDR3 protein. The sample shows approximately 200,000 distinct CDR3 sequences, about 37% of them seen only once. The sequenced sample consisted of blood, either unsorted or a sorted T cell fraction (not recorded which). The receptors come from a human donor who was either an allogeneic HSCT recipient or a stem cell or donor lymphocyte infusion donor (not recorded which). It is not recorded whose cells these are; they may come from a transplant donor. Each CDR3 is given with its conserved first and last residue. Each record gives: D gene, clone size, V gene, J gene, CDR3 length, CDR3 protein, CDR3 DNA. The D gene is left open where the match is weak. Some rows mark clone size as missing; the rest say once, few, many or name a class of expanded clone.

.,.,TRBV5-1,TRBJ1-5,15,CASSIISGVGQPQHF,TGCGCCAGCAGCATCATCTCTGGAGTCGGGCAGCCCCAGCATTTT
.,.,TRBV10-1,TRBJ1-3,18,CASSGQGYFGTTGNTIYF,TGCGCCAGCAGTGGCCAGGGGTACTTCGGGACAACTGGAAACACCATATATTTT
.,few,TRBV29-1,TRBJ2-3,13,CSYKTSGTHTQYF,TGCAGCTATAAAACTTCCGGGACTCACACGCAGTATTTT
TRBD1,.,TRBV7-2,TRBJ2-2,16,CASSRQGTPNTGELFF,TGTGCCAGCAGCAGACAGGGGACTCCGAACACCGGGGAGCTGTTTTTT
TRBD1,.,TRBV4-1,TRBJ1-2,18,CASSQDRTGTGGFYGYTF,TGCGCCAGCAGCCAAGATAGAACTGGGACAGGGGGTTTCTATGGCTACACCTTC
TRBD1,many,TRBV11-2,TRBJ1-1,13,CASSQTGGNEAFF,TGTGCCAGCAGCCAAACAGGGGGTAATGAAGCTTTCTTT
.,few,TRBV5-1,TRBJ1-1,13,CASSYTGRTEAFF,TGCGCCAGCAGCTATACAGGGCGGACTGAAGCTTTCTTT
.,few,TRBV6-5,TRBJ1-2,13,CASSYGTSGGYTF,TGTGCCAGCAGTTACGGGACAAGTGGGGGCTACACCTTC
.,.,TRBV7-8,TRBJ1-2,14,CASSLVGGPYGYTF,TGTGCCAGCAGCTTAGTTGGGGGCCCCTATGGCTACACCTTC
TRBD1,.,TRBV6-2/TRBV6-3,TRBJ1-2,16,CASSALGTGTNYGYTF,TGTGCCAGCAGTGCCCTCGGGACAGGGACTAACTATGGCTACACCTTC
.,.,TRBV5-1,TRBJ2-7,15,CASSLSGSGTYEQYF,TGCGCCAGCAGCTTGTCGGGATCAGGGACCTACGAGCAGTACTTC
TRBD2,.,TRBV12-3/TRBV12-4,TRBJ2-4,12,CASSDPSGGKNF,TGTGCCAGCAGTGACCCCAGCGGGGGGAAGAACTTC
.,.,TRBV27,TRBJ1-2,14,CASSSDGGLRGYTF,TGTGCCAGCAGTTCGGACGGGGGCCTTCGGGGCTACACCTTC
TRBD1,.,TRBV15,TRBJ1-2,15,CATSIQQGGNYGYTF,TGTGCCACCAGCATCCAACAGGGGGGAAACTATGGCTACACCTTC
.,many,TRBV5-1,TRBJ1-2,12,CASSLAGDGYTF,TGCGCCAGCAGCTTGGCCGGGGATGGCTACACCTTC
.,few,TRBV2,TRBJ1-1,14,CASSDHRQVTEAFF,TGTGCCAGCAGTGATCACCGCCAGGTGACTGAAGCTTTCTTT
.,.,TRBV10-2,TRBJ2-3,12,CASRGGTDTQYF,TGCGCCAGCAGAGGGGGCACAGATACGCAGTATTTT
.,few,TRBV12-3/TRBV12-4,TRBJ1-5,14,CASSPAGFRRPQHF,TGTGCCAGCAGTCCAGCCGGGTTCCGACGGCCCCAGCATTTT
.,few,TRBV20-1,TRBJ2-3,14,CSATPGTSTDTQYF,TGCAGTGCAACACCCGGGACTAGCACAGATACGCAGTATTTT
TRBD2,.,TRBV20-1,TRBJ2-7,12,CSTRGGNYEQYF,TGCAGCACCCGGGGAGGGAACTACGAGCAGTACTTC
.,few,TRBV7-9,TRBJ1-6,17,CASSPLAESSYNSPLHF,TGTGCCAGCAGCCCCTTGGCAGAGAGCTCCTATAATTCACCCCTCCACTTT
.,few,TRBV5-1,TRBJ1-1,13,CASKQDLNTEAFF,TGCGCCAGCAAACAAGACCTGAACACTGAAGCTTTCTTT
.,.,TRBV7-8,TRBJ1-1,14,CASSLEQLSSEAFF,TGTGCCAGCAGCTTAGAACAATTGAGCTCTGAAGCTTTCTTT
TRBD1,.,TRBV29-1,TRBJ1-3,17,CSVEAPGQGAAGNTIYF,TGCAGCGTTGAGGCTCCGGGACAGGGGGCTGCTGGAAACACCATATATTTT
TRBD1,few,TRBV27,TRBJ1-6,13,CASKDRRNSPLHF,TGTGCCAGCAAGGACAGGCGTAATTCACCCCTCCACTTT
.,many,TRBV29-1,TRBJ1-2,13,CSVGDKANYGYTF,TGCAGCGTTGGGGACAAGGCTAACTATGGCTACACCTTC
.,.,TRBV12-3/TRBV12-4,TRBJ1-1,14,CASTFPGRNTEAFF,TGTGCCAGCACCTTCCCCGGACGGAACACTGAAGCTTTCTTT
.,few,TRBV5-1,TRBJ2-5,13,CASSLDRRETQYF,TGCGCCAGCAGCTTGGACCGTAGAGAGACCCAGTACTTC
TRBD1,.,TRBV27,TRBJ1-3,15,CASARDRVSGNTIYF,TGTGCCAGTGCGCGGGACAGGGTTTCTGGAAACACCATATATTTT
.,many,TRBV7-3,TRBJ1-6,14,CASSQGRSNSPLHF,TGTGCCAGCAGCCAAGGTCGGAGTAATTCACCCCTCCACTTT
TRBD1,few,TRBV20-1,TRBJ1-1,15,CSAFDRGFMNTEAFF,TGCAGTGCCTTTGACAGGGGATTCATGAACACTGAAGCTTTCTTT
.,.,TRBV3-1,TRBJ1-6,16,CASSHEGRRRNSPLHF,TGTGCCAGCAGCCATGAGGGACGGCGGCGTAATTCACCCCTCCACTTT
.,few,TRBV7-2,TRBJ1-5,17,CASSLEIQATSNQPQHF,TGTGCCAGCAGCTTAGAAATCCAGGCCACTAGCAATCAGCCCCAGCATTTT
TRBD1,.,TRBV5-6,TRBJ1-5,19,CASSFWTGARQDSNQPQHF,TGTGCCAGCAGCTTTTGGACAGGGGCCCGTCAGGATAGCAATCAGCCCCAGCATTTT
.,few,TRBV6-5,TRBJ1-2,12,CASSSPLGGYTF,TGTGCCAGCAGTTCTCCGTTGGGTGGCTACACCTTC
.,.,TRBV5-1,TRBJ2-3,13,CASGLGSTDTQYF,TGCGCCAGCGGGCTGGGAAGCACAGATACGCAGTATTTT
.,.,TRBV29-1,TRBJ2-5,11,CSVLRGETQYF,TGCAGCGTCCTTCGTGGGGAGACCCAGTACTTC
TRBD2,.,TRBV10-3,TRBJ2-3,14,CAISEETSADTQYF,TGTGCCATCAGTGAAGAGACTAGCGCGGATACGCAGTATTTT
.,few,TRBV20-1,TRBJ1-2,12,CSARGRGYGYTF,TGCAGTGCTAGAGGTCGAGGCTATGGCTACACCTTC
.,few,TRBV25-1,TRBJ2-6,17,CASSEGNRVSGANVLTF,TGTGCCAGCAGTGAGGGCAACAGAGTTTCTGGGGCCAACGTCCTGACTTTC
.,.,TRBV10-3,TRBJ2-5,11,CAISRDGRLIF,TGTGCCATCAGTCGCGACGGCCGCCTGATCTTC
.,.,TRBV7-9,TRBJ1-3,11,CASSPMGTIYF,TGTGCCAGCAGCCCCATGGGCACCATATATTTT
.,.,TRBV20-1,TRBJ2-7,14,CSAKTAPSSYEQYF,TGCAGTGCTAAGACAGCTCCGAGCTCCTACGAGCAGTACTTC
TRBD1,.,TRBV6-5,TRBJ1-6,15,CASSYSGQHNSPLHF,TGTGCCAGCAGTTACTCGGGACAGCACAATTCACCCCTCCACTTT
TRBD1,.,TRBV4-1,TRBJ2-1,15,CASSRDRDSYNEQFF,TGCGCCAGCAGCCGTGACAGGGACTCCTACAATGAGCAGTTCTTC
.,.,TRBV6-5,TRBJ2-4,16,CASSYSAGLAKNIQYF,TGTGCCAGCAGTTACTCGGCAGGGCTGGCCAAAAACATTCAGTACTTC
TRBD1,few,TRBV5-1,TRBJ1-2,14,CASSPTQGGHGYTF,TGCGCCAGCAGCCCGACCCAGGGGGGTCATGGCTACACCTTC
.,.,TRBV27,TRBJ2-7,15,CASSLKAPGTYEQYF,TGTGCCAGCAGCCTTAAGGCCCCGGGGACCTACGAGCAGTACTTC
.,few,TRBV9,TRBJ1-2,16,CASSVGKVTANYGYTF,TGTGCCAGCAGCGTCGGGAAAGTTACAGCTAACTATGGCTACACCTTC
.,.,TRBV12-3/TRBV12-4,TRBJ2-7,14,CASRLGDGHYEQYF,TGTGCCAGCAGACTTGGGGACGGCCACTACGAGCAGTACTTC
.,few,TRBV5-6,TRBJ2-3,15,CASSARRFSTDTQYF,TGTGCCAGCAGCGCCCGACGCTTTAGCACAGATACGCAGTATTTT
.,.,TRBV27,TRBJ2-6,15,CASSLLGNGANVLTF,TGTGCCAGCAGTTTATTAGGGAATGGGGCCAACGTCCTGACTTTC
.,few,TRBV5-1,TRBJ2-2,16,CASSLLPGIDTGELFF,TGCGCCAGCAGCTTGCTTCCAGGGATTGACACCGGGGAGCTGTTTTTT
TRBD2,.,TRBV5-1,TRBJ2-3,16,CASSSPRGGQADTQYF,TGCGCCAGCAGCTCCCCTCGGGGGGGCCAGGCAGATACGCAGTATTTT
.,few,TRBV6-2/TRBV6-3,TRBJ1-2,19,CASSYSGQFGGDDFYGYTF,TGTGCCAGCAGTTACTCGGGCCAGTTTGGGGGAGATGACTTCTATGGCTACACCTTC
.,.,TRBV4-2,TRBJ2-1,13,CASSQASVNEQFF,TGTGCCAGCAGCCAAGCTAGTGTCAATGAGCAGTTCTTC
.,few,TRBV6-6,TRBJ2-5,15,CASSYSGGPIETQYF,TGTGCCAGCAGTTACTCTGGGGGGCCGATAGAGACCCAGTACTTC
.,.,TRBV4-1,TRBJ1-1,15,CASSQARFSSAEAFF,TGCGCCAGCAGCCAAGCTCGGTTCAGCAGCGCTGAAGCTTTCTTT